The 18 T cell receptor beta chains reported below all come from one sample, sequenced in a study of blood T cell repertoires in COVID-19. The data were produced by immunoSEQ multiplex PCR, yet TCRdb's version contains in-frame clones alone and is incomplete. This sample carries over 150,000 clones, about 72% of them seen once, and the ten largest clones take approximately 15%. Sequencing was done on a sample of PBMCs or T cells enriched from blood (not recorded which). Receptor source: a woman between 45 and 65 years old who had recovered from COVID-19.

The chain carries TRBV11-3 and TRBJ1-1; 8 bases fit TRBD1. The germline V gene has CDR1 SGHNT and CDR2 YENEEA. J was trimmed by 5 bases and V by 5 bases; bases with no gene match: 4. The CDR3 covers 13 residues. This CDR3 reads CASSQGARTEAFF. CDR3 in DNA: TGTGCCAGCAGCCAGGGGGCGAGAACTGAAGCTTTCTTT.

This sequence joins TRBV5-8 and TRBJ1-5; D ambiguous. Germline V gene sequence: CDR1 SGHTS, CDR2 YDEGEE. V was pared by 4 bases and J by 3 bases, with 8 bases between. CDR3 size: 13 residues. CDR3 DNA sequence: TGTGCCAGCAGCCAGGACTACAATCAGCCCCAGCATTTT. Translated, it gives CASSQDYNQPQHF.

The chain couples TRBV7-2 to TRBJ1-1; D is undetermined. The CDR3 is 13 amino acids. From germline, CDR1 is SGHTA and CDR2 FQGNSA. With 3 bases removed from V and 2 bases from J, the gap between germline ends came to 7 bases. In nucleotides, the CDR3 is TGTGCCAGCAGCTTTCGTATCAACACTGAAGCTTTCTTT. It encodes CASSFRINTEAFF.

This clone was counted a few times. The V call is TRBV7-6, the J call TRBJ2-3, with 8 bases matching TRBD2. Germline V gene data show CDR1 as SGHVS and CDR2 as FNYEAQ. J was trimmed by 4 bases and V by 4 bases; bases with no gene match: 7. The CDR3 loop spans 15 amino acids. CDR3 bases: TGTGCCAGCAGCTCCGGGGGGGTCGGCGCAGATACGCAGTATTTT. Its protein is CASSSGGVGADTQYF.

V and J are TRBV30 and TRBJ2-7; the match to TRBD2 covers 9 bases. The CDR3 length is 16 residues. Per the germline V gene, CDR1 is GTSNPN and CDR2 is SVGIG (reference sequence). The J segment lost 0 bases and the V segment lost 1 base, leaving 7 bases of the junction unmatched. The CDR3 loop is CAWSGIAGAISYEQYF. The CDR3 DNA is TGTGCCTGGAGTGGAATAGCGGGAGCGATCTCCTACGAGCAGTACTTC.

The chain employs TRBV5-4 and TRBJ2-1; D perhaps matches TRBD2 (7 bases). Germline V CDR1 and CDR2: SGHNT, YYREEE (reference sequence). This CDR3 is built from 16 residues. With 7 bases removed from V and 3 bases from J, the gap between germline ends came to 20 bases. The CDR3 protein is CASSEGGRGVYNEQFF. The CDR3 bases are TGTGCCAGCTCGGAGGGTGGGAGGGGGGTCTACAATGAGCAGTTCTTC.

The CDR3 region is CASSEFTGGNTEAFF. The CDR3 bases are TGTGCCAGCAGTGAATTCACAGGGGGGAACACTGAAGCTTTCTTT. This chain connects TRBV6-1 to TRBJ1-1; TRBD1 agrees at 8 bases. CDR3 length: 15 residues. Trimming removed 2 bases from V and 1 base from J; junction bases left unmatched: 3. From germline, CDR1 is MNHNS and CDR2 SASEGT.

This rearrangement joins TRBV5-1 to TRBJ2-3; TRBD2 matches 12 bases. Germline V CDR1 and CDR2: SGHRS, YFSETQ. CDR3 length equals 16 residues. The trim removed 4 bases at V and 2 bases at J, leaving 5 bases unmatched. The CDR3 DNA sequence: TGCGCCAGCAGCGTTGGACTAGCGGGGAACACAGATACGCAGTATTTT. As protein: CASSVGLAGNTDTQYF.

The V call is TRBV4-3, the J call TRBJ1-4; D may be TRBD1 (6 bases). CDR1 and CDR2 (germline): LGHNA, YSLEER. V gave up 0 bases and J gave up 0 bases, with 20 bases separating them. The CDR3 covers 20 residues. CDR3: CASSQEVKQGEAATNEKLFF. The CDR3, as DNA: TGCGCCAGCAGCCAAGAAGTAAAACAGGGAGAGGCCGCAACTAATGAAAAACTGTTTTTT.

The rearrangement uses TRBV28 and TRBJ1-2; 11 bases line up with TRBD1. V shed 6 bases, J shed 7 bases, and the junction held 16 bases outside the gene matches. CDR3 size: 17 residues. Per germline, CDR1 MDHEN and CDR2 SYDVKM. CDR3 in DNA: TGTGCCAGCAGACCTCCGGGACAGGGGGGGTTTTTAGGTGGCTACACCTTC. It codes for CASRPPGQGGFLGGYTF.

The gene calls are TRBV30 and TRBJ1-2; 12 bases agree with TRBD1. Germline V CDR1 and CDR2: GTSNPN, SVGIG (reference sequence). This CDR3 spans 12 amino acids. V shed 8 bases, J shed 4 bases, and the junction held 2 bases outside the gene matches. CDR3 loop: CAGTGGFYGYTF. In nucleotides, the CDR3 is TGTGCCGGGACAGGGGGCTTCTATGGCTACACCTTC.

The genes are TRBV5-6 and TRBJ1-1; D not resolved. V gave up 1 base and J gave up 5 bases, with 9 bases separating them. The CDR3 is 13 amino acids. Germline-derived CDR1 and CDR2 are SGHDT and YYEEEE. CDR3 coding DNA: TGTGCCAGCAGCTTGATCCCAGCGACTGAAGCTTTCTTT. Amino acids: CASSLIPATEAFF. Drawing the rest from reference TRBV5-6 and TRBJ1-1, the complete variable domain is DAGVTQSPTHLIKTRGQQVTLRCSPKSGHDTVSWYQQALGQGPQFIFQYYEEEERQRGNFPDRFSGHQFPNYSSELNVNALLLGDSALYLCASSLIPATEAFFGQGTRLTVV.

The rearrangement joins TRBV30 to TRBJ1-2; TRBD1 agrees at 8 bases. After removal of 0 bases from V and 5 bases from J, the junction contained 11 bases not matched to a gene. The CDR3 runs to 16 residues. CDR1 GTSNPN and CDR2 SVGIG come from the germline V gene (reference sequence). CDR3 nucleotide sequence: TGTGCCTGGAGTGTATCAAGTGCAGGGGGCAAATATGGCTACACCTTC. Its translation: CAWSVSSAGGKYGYTF.

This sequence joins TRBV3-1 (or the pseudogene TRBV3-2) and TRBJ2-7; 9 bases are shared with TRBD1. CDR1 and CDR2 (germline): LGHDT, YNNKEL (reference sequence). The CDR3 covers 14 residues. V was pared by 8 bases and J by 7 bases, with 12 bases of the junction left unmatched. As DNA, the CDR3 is TGTGCCAGCTCTCTCGGACAGGGGATTGGTGAGCAGTACTTC. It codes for CASSLGQGIGEQYF.

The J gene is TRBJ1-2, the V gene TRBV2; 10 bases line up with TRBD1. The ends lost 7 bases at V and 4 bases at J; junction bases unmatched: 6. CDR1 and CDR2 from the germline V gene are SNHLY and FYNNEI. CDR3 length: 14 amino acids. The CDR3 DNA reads TGTGCCAGCAAGACGGACAGGGGGACCTATGGCTACACCTTC. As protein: CASKTDRGTYGYTF.

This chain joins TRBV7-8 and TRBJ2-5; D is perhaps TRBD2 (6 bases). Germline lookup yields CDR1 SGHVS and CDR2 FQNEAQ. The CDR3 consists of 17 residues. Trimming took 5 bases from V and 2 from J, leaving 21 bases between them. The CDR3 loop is CASSPGPGRDLQETQYF. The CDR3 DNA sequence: TGTGCCAGCAGCCCCGGGCCCGGGCGGGACCTACAAGAGACCCAGTACTTC.

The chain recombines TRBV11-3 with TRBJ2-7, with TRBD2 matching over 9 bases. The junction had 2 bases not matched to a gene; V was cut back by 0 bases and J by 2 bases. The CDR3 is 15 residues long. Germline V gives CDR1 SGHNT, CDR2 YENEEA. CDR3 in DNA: TGTGCCAGCAGCTTAGAAGCGGGAGGCACCTACGAGCAGTACTTC. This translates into CASSLEAGGTYEQYF.

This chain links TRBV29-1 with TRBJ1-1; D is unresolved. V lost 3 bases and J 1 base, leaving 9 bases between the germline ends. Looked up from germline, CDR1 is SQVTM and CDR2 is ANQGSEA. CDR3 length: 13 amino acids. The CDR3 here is CSVEIRKNTEAFF. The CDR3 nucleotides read TGCAGCGTTGAGATCAGGAAGAACACTGAAGCTTTCTTT. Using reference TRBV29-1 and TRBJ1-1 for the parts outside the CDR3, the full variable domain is SAVISQKPSRDICQRGTSLTIQCQVDSQVTMMFWYRQQPGQSLTLIATANQGSEATYESGFVIDKFPISRPNLTFSTLTVSNMSPEDSSIYLCSVEIRKNTEAFFGQGTRLTVV.